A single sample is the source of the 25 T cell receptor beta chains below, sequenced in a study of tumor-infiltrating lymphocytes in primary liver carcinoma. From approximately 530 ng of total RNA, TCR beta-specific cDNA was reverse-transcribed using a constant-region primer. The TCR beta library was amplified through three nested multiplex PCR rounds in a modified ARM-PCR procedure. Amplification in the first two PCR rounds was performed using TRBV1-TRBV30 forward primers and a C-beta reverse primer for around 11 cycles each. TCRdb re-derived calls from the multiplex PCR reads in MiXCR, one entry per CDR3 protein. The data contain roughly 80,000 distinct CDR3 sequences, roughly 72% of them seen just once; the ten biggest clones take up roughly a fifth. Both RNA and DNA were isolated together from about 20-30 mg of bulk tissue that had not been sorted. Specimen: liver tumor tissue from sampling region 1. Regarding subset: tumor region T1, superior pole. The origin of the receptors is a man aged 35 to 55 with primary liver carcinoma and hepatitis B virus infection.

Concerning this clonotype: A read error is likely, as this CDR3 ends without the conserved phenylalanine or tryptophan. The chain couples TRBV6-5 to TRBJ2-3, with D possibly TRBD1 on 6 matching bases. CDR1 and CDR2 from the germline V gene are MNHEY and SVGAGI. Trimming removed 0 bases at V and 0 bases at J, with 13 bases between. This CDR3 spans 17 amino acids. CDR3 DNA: TGTGCCAGCAGTTACTCACCGACAGGAATTAGCACAGATACGCAGTATATT. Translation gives CASSYSPTGISTDTQYI.

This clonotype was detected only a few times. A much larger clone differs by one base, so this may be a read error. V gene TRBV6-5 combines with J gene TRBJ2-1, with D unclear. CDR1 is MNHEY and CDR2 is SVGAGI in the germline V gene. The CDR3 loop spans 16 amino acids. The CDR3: CASSYSWVKPYNEQLF. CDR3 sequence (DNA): TGTGCCAGCAGTTACTCGTGGGTGAAACCCTACAATGAGCAGCTCTTC.

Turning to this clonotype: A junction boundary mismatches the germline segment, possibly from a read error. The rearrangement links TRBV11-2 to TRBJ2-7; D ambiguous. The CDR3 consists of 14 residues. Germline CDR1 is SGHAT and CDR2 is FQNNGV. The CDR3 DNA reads TGTGCCAGCAGCTTAACCGACGGAGCCTACGAGCTCCACTTC. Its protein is CASSLTDGAYELHF.

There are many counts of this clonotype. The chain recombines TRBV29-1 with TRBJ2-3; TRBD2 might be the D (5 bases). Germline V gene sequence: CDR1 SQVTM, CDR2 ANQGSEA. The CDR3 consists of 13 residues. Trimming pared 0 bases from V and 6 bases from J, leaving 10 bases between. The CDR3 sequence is CSVEEGVGDTQYF. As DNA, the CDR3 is TGCAGCGTTGAAGAGGGAGTGGGGGATACGCAGTATTTT.

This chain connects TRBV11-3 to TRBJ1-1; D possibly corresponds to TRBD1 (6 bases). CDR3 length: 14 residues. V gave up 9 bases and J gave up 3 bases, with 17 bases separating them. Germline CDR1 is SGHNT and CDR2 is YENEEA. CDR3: CASGLGGSDTEAFF. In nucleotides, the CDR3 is TGTGCCAGTGGCTTAGGGGGAAGCGACACTGAAGCTTTCTTT.

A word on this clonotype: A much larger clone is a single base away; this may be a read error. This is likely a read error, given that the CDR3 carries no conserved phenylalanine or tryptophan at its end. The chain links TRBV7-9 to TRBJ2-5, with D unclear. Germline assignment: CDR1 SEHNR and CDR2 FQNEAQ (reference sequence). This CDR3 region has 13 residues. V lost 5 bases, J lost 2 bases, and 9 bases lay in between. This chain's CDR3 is CASSRSLQETQYI. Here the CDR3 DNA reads TGTGCCAGCAGCCGGAGCTTACAAGAGACCCAGTACATC.

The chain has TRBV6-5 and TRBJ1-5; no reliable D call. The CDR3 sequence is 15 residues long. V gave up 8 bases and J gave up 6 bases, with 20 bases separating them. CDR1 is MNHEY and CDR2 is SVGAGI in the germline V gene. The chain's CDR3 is CASGRTAGGIQPQHF. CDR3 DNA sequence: TGTGCCAGCGGTCGGACGGCCGGAGGGATTCAGCCCCAGCATTTT.

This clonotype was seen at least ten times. In DNA, the CDR3 is TGCGCCAGCAGCAAGGATTTCACCGGGGAGCTGTTTTTT. Translated, it gives CASSKDFTGELFF. The gene calls are TRBV10-2 and TRBJ2-2; D gene ambiguous. The CDR3 spans 13 residues. Per germline, CDR1 WSHSY and CDR2 SAAADI. Trimming shortened V by 6 bases and J by 4 bases, and 9 bases separated the two germline ends.

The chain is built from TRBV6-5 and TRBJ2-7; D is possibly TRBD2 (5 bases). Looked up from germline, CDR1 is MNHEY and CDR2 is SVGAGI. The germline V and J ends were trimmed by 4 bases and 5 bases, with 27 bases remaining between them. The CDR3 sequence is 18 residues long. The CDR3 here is CASSFSYWRANIPHEQYF. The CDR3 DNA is TGTGCCAGCAGTTTCTCATACTGGCGGGCGAATATCCCCCACGAGCAGTACTTC.

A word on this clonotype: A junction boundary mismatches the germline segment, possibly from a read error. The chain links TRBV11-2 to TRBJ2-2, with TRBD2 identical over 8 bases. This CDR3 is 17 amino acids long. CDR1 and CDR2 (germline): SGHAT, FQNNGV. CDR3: CVSSSLTGGRATGGLVF. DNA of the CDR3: TGTGTCAGCAGCTCTTTAACGGGGGGGAGGGCCACCGGGGGGCTGGTTTTT.

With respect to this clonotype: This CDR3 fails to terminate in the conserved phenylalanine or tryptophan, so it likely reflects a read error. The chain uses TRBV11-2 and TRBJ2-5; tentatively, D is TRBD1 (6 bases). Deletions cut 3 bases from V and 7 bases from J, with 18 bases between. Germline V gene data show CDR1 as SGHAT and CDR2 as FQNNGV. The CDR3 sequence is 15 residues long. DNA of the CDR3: TGTGCCAGCAGCTTCCTCGGGCAGGGGAGAGGGACCCAGTACTCC. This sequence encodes CASSFLGQGRGTQYS.

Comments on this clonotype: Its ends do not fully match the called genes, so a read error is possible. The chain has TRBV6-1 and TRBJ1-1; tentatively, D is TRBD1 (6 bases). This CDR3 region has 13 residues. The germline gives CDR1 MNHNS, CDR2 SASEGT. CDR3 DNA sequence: TGTGGCAGCGGGGGACACATAAACACTGAAGCTTTCTTT. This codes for CGSGGHINTEAFF.

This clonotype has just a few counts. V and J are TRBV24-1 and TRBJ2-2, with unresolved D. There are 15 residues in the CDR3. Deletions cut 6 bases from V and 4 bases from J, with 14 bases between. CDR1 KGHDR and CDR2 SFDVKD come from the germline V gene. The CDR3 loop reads CATSSGRAFTGELFF. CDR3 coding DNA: TGTGCCACCAGTTCCGGCAGAGCCTTCACCGGGGAGCTGTTTTTT.

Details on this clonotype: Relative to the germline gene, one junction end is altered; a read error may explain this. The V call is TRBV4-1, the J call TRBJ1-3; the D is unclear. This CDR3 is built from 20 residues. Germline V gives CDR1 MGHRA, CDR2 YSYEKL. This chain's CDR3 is CASGQLSARVMQHSGNTIYF. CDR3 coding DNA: TGCGCCAGCGGCCAACTCTCCGCAAGGGTGATGCAGCACTCTGGAAACACCATATATTTT.

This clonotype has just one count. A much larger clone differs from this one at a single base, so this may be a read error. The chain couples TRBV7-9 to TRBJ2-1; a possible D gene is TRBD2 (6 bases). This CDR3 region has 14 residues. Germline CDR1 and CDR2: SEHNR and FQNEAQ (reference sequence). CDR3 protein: CASILSIRDFEQFF. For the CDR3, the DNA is TGTGCCAGCATCTTAAGTATCCGGGACTTTGAGCAGTTCTTC.

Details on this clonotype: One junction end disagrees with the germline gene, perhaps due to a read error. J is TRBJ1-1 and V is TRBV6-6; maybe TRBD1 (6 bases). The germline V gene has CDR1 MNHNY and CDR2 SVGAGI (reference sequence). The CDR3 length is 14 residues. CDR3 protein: CVSIPDTGFARAFF. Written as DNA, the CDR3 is TGTGTCAGCATTCCCGATACAGGGTTCGCGAGGGCTTTCTTT.

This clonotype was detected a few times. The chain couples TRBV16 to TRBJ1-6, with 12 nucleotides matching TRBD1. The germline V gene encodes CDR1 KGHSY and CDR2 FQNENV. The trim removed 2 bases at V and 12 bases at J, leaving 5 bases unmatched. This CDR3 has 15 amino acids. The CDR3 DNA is TGTGCCAGCAGCCAAGCCGGGACAGGGGGCAGACCCCTCCACTTT. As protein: CASSQAGTGGRPLHF.

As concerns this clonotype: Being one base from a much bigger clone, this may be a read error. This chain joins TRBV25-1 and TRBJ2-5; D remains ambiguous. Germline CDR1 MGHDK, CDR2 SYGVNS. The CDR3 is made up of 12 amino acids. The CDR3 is CASSESLETQNF. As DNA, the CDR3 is TGTGCCAGCAGTGAAAGTCTAGAGACCCAGAACTTC.

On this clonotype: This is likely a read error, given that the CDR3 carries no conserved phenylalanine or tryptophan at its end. DNA of the CDR3: TGCATCGTTGGACTAGCCCCCCCATACAATGAGCAGTTCCTC. It codes for CIVGLAPPYNEQFL. The chain links TRBV29-1 to TRBJ2-1; TRBD2 agrees at 8 bases. Germline V gives CDR1 SQVTM, CDR2 ANQGSEA. The CDR3 contains 14 residues.

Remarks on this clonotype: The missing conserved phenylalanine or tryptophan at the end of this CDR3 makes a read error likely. CDR3: CASSPSRAYSYEQYL. In DNA, the CDR3 is TGTGCCAGCAGCCCATCCAGGGCCTACTCCTACGAGCAGTACTTA. The chain couples TRBV11-2 to TRBJ2-7, with a possible D match to TRBD1 (5 bases). The CDR3 runs to 15 residues. V lost 5 bases and J lost 0, with 14 bases in between. The germline CDR1 and CDR2 sequences are SGHAT and FQNNGV.

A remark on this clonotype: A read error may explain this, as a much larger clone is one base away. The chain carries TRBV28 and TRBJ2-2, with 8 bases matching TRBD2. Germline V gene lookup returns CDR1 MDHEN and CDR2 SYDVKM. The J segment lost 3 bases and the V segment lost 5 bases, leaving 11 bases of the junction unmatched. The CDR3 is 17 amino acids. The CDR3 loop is CASSLGRGVGYTGELFF. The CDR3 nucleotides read TGTGCCAGCAGTCTCGGGAGGGGAGTGGGGTACACCGGGGAGCTGTTTTTT. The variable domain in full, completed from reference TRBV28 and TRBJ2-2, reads DVKVTQSSRYLVKRTGEKVFLECVQDMDHENMFWYRQDPGLGLRLIYFSYDVKMKEKGDIPEGYSVSREKKERFSLILESASTNQTSMYLCASSLGRGVGYTGELFFGEGSRLTVL.

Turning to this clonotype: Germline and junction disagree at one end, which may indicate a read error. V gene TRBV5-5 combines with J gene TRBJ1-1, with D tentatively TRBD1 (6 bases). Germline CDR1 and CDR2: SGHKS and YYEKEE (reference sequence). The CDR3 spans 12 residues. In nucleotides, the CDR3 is TGTGCCAGGATCGGGAGGGACACTGAAGCTTTCTTC. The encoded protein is CARIGRDTEAFF.

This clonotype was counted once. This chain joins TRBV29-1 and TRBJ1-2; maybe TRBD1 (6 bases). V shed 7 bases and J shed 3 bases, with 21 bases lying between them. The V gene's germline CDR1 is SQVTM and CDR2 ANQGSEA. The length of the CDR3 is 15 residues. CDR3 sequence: CSAGDMGALDYGYTF. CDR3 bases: TGCAGCGCCGGGGACATGGGAGCCCTGGACTATGGCTACACCTTC.

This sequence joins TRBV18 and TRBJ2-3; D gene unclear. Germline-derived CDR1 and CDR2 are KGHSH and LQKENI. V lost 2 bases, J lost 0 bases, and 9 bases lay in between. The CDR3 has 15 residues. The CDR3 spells CASSPDRESTDTQYF. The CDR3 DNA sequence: TGTGCCAGCTCACCAGACCGAGAGAGCACAGATACGCAGTATTTT.

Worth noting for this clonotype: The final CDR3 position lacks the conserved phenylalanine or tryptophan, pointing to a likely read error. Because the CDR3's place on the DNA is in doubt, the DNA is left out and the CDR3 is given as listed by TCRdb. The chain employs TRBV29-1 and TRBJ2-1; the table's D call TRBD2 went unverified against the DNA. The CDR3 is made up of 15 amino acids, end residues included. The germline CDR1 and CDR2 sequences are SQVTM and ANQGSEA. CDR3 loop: CSLTRGRTPGNEQFY.